Listed here are 9 T cell receptor beta chains from one sample, sequenced in a study of T cells after yellow fever vaccination. TCRdb re-derived calls from the 5' RACE reads in MiXCR, one entry per CDR3 protein. The sample lists some 300,000 distinct CDR3 sequences, approximately 3.9% occurring once. The sample here was PBMCs, taken on the day of the yellow fever booster vaccination. These receptors all stem from a man between 18 and 29 years old who received the YFV17D yellow fever vaccine.

This clonotype was found many times. The V and J genes are TRBV30 and TRBJ2-3; D unresolved. V lost 5 bases and J 9 bases, leaving 15 bases between the germline ends. Germline CDR1 and CDR2: GTSNPN and SVGIG (reference sequence). The CDR3 covers 12 residues. The CDR3 region is CAWAATQRTQYF. CDR3 DNA sequence: TGTGCCTGGGCGGCTACCCAACGGACGCAGTATTTT.

This clonotype was seen only a few times. This chain connects TRBV12-3 or TRBV12-4 to TRBJ2-5; a weak D match, TRBD1 (5 bases). V was shortened by 4 bases and J by 4 bases, with 13 bases between the two germline ends. This CDR3 is 14 amino acids long. The DNA of the CDR3 is TGTGCCAGCAGTTCCTTTGGAAGGGGAGAGACCCAGTACTTC. Its translation: CASSSFGRGETQYF.

This chain joins TRBV20-1 and TRBJ2-4, with D perhaps TRBD2 (5 bases). CDR1 and CDR2 from the germline V gene are DFQATT and SNEGSKA (reference sequence). Trimming stripped 7 bases from V and 1 base from J, with 11 bases between. This CDR3 region has 13 residues. CDR3 sequence (DNA): TGCAGTGTTGAGGGTGTTGCCAAAAACATTCAGTACTTC. This encodes CSVEGVAKNIQYF.

This clonotype appeared a few times. This chain uses TRBV6-5 with TRBJ1-2; 8 bases are shared with TRBD1. Unmatched junction bases numbered 14, after V lost 5 bases and J lost 6 bases. Looked up from germline, CDR1 is MNHEY and CDR2 is SVGAGI. The CDR3 extends over 16 amino acids. DNA of the CDR3: TGTGCCAGCAGTATCACAGGGGGTCTTCGCGCCGATGGCTACACCTTC. Its protein is CASSITGGLRADGYTF.

This clonotype was observed at least ten times. The chain employs TRBV12-3 or TRBV12-4 and TRBJ2-5; TRBD1 is a possible D gene (5 bases). Trimming cost V 5 bases and J 5 bases, with 12 bases left between them. The CDR3 totals 13 residues. The CDR3 DNA reads as TGTGCCAGCAGTCTACCGCCAGGGGAGACCCAGTACTTC. This sequence encodes CASSLPPGETQYF.

Ten or more counts support this clonotype. CDR3 protein: CASSPRRRETQYF. The CDR3 DNA reads TGTGCCAGCAGCCCGAGGCGGCGTGAGACCCAGTACTTC. The chain carries TRBV7-8 and TRBJ2-5; D unresolved. CDR1 SGHVS and CDR2 FQNEAQ come from the germline V gene. Trimming pared 5 bases from V and 5 bases from J, leaving 12 bases between. The CDR3 totals 13 residues.

This sequence joins TRBV5-4 and TRBJ2-1; the D call may be TRBD1 or TRBD2 (5 bases each). The length of the CDR3 is 16 residues. CDR1 and CDR2 (germline): SGHNT, YYREEE (reference sequence). With 4 bases removed from V and 4 bases from J, the gap between germline ends came to 18 bases. The CDR3 DNA sequence: TGTGCCAGCAGCACACCCGAGAGGGGACCGTACAATGAGCAGTTCTTC. Its protein product is CASSTPERGPYNEQFF.

This clonotype was recorded a few times. The chain uses TRBV7-3 and TRBJ2-2, with D perhaps TRBD2 (5 bases). The V and J ends lost 0 bases and 6 bases respectively, with 11 bases between them. CDR1 and CDR2 from the germline V gene are SGHTA and FQGTGA. This CDR3 comprises 15 residues. The CDR3 nucleotides read TGTGCCAGCAGCTTAACATCTAGCAGCGCCGGGGAGCTGTTTTTT. It encodes CASSLTSSSAGELFF.

This clonotype has at least ten counts. V and J are TRBV7-6 and TRBJ1-1; TRBD1 is a possible D gene (6 bases). Trimming removed 5 bases at V and 1 base at J, with 17 bases between. The CDR3 runs to 16 residues. Germline values: CDR1 SGHVS, CDR2 FNYEAQ. The CDR3 DNA reads TGTGCCAGCAGCCCAACATCTACAGGGCCGAACACTGAAGCTTTCTTT. Encoded protein: CASSPTSTGPNTEAFF.